Listed here is a single T cell receptor beta chain. The antigen is not known. The data stem from a study of CD8 T cells in Susac syndrome. General study findings and limits: Among active patients and in TEMRA cells, CD8+ clonal expansion in Susac reached its peak.

CDR3 length: 17 amino acids. CDR1 DFQATT and CDR2 SNEGSKA come from the germline V gene (reference sequence). V shed 5 bases and J shed 1 base, with 22 bases lying between them. RNA amounts of roughly 0.5 to 1 ug underwent reverse transcription with random hexamers. MiXCR, applied by TCRdb to the immunoSEQ multiplex PCR reads, yields one record per CDR3 protein. The sample shows over 100,000 distinct CDR3 sequences, just under 95% of them seen only once. This rearrangement joins TRBV20-1 to TRBJ2-3, with a possible D match to TRBD2 (6 bases). The receptor comes from a human donor with Susac syndrome. The sample taken for sequencing was CD8+ T cells from PBMCs. The CDR3 sequence is CSADTWIAAIGTDTQYF. The CDR3, as DNA: TGCAGTGCTGACACGTGGATAGCGGCCATAGGCACAGATACGCAGTATTTT.